Presented here are 12 T cell receptor beta chains from one specimen sequenced in a study of T cell clonality in common variable immunodeficiency. Method: immunoSEQ multiplex PCR; TCRdb's copy keeps in-frame clones and lacks some. The sample has 30,000 to 45,000 clones, none seen only once. The sample consisted of peripheral blood mononuclear cells. The receptors stem from a person aged 18 to 75 in good health.

The table lists this clone with many counts. Coverage ceases 3 residues before the CDR3 finishes, and the germline J gene fills in the end. The chain has TRBV20-1 and TRBJ2-1; 7 bases fit TRBD2. Looked up from germline, CDR1 is DFQATT and CDR2 is SNEGSKA (reference sequence). The CDR3 covers 14 residues. With V trimmed by 3 bases and J by 7 bases, 9 bases remained unmatched. The CDR3 protein is CSASYREEGNEQFF. Incomplete CDR3 DNA: TGCAGTGCTAGTTATCGGGAGGAGGGGAATGAG.

This clone was counted at least ten times. From the germline J gene comes the end of the CDR3, since the read stops 3 residues before it. The rearrangement joins TRBV20-1 to TRBJ2-3; 7 positions agree with TRBD2. V lost 6 bases to trimming and J lost 6 bases; unmatched junction nucleotides: 15. The CDR3 extends over 15 amino acids. CDR1 is DFQATT, CDR2 SNEGSKA, per germline (reference sequence). The CDR3 bases that were read are TGCAGTGCCTCTCAAGGTAGCGGGCACGGGGATACG. Amino acids: CSASQGSGHGDT. In full, the CDR3 reads CSASQGSGHGDTQYF.

This clone has ten or more counts. The read terminates 3 residues ahead of where the CDR3 ends, so the germline J gene completes it. V gene TRBV18 combines with J gene TRBJ2-4; 13 nucleotides line up with TRBD2. CDR1 is KGHSH, CDR2 LQKENI, per germline. This CDR3 spans 15 amino acids. The sequenced CDR3 bases are TGTGCCAGCTCCCCAGGGACTAGCGGGATCGGGTTT. Translation gives CASSPGTSGIGF. In full, the CDR3 reads CASSPGTSGIGFQYF.

This clone was picked up many times. Coverage ceases 3 residues before the CDR3 finishes, and the germline J gene fills in the end. The chain has TRBV20-1 and TRBJ2-3; 14 bases are a match to TRBD2. The CDR3 covers 15 residues. Trimming removed 6 bases from V and 5 bases from J; junction bases left unmatched: 7. Germline CDR1 DFQATT, CDR2 SNEGSKA (reference sequence). This CDR3 reads CSAATSGGGLDTQYF. The sequenced CDR3 bases are TGCAGTGCCGCGACTAGCGGGGGGGGTCTAGATACG.

This clone was observed many times. Incomplete CDR3 DNA: TGTGCCAGCAGCCTCTACAGGGGTGATGGC. It codes for CASSLYRGDG. The CDR3 reads in full as CASSLYRGDGYTF. V and J are TRBV7-2 and TRBJ1-2; 7 nucleotides match TRBD1. The missing CDR3 end, 3 residues past where the read stops, is filled in from the germline J gene. The V and J ends lost 5 bases and 6 bases, in that order; junction bases with no gene match: 6. CDR1 is SGHTA, CDR2 FQGNSA, per germline. The CDR3 consists of 13 residues.

This clone showed up many times. The read is 3 residues too short to cover the CDR3 end, so that end is filled in from the germline J gene. The chain recombines TRBV5-1 with TRBJ1-4; D is unresolved. Looked up from germline, CDR1 is SGHRS and CDR2 is YFSETQ. This CDR3 spans 13 amino acids. Trimming removed 6 bases at V and 0 bases at J, with 6 bases between. The CDR3: CASKVATNEKLFF. Partial CDR3 DNA: TGCGCCAGCAAGGTGGCAACTAATGAAAAA. The full variable domain, with the rest looked up from reference TRBV5-1 and TRBJ1-4, is KAGVTQTPRYLIKTRGQQVTLSCSPISGHRSVSWYQQTPGQGLQFLFEYFSETQRNKGNFPGRFSGRQFSNSRSEMNVSTLELGDSALYLCASKVATNEKLFFGSGTQLSVL.

This clone was counted many times. From the germline J gene comes the end of the CDR3, since the read stops 3 residues before it. The V call is TRBV20-1, the J call TRBJ2-4; D is ambiguous. V lost 5 bases and J 3 bases, leaving 14 bases between the germline ends. The CDR3 consists of 14 residues. Germline lookup yields CDR1 DFQATT and CDR2 SNEGSKA (reference sequence). CDR3 region: CSARVRRGKNIQYF. CDR3 bases read: TGCAGTGCTCGAGTACGTCGAGGCAAAAACATT.

Many counts were recorded for this clone. From the germline J gene comes the end of the CDR3, since the read stops 3 residues before it. The J gene is TRBJ2-7, the V gene TRBV5-1; tentative D call: TRBD1 (6 bases). This CDR3 is built from 15 residues. V dropped 0 bases and J dropped 2 bases, with 12 bases sitting between them. Germline lookup yields CDR1 SGHRS and CDR2 YFSETQ. The CDR3: CASSLDQGSTYEQYF. The CDR3 DNA, read in part, is TGCGCCAGCAGCTTGGATCAGGGGTCGACCTACGAG.

The table lists this clone with many counts. The read terminates 3 residues ahead of where the CDR3 ends, so the germline J gene completes it. The chain couples TRBV28 to TRBJ2-1, with 7 positions matching TRBD2. CDR1 and CDR2 (germline): MDHEN, SYDVKM. Trimming cost V 4 bases and J 2 bases; bases outside gene matches: 8. The CDR3 spans 16 residues. The CDR3: CASSSKGGRAYNEQFF. CDR3 DNA, as far as it was read: TGTGCCAGCAGTTCCAAAGGCGGGAGAGCCTACAATGAG.

This clone showed up many times. The missing CDR3 end, 3 residues past where the read stops, is filled in from the germline J gene. The chain recombines TRBV29-1 with TRBJ2-2; 8 nucleotides line up with TRBD1. CDR3 length: 17 amino acids. Germline CDR1 reads SQVTM; CDR2 reads ANQGSEA. The CDR3 reads CSVDPLRAGTGDSPLFF. CDR3 bases read: TGCAGCGTTGACCCCCTCCGGGCCGGGACAGGTGATTCACCG.

With regard to this clone: With the read ending 3 residues before the CDR3 end, the germline J gene is used to fill in that end. The J gene is TRBJ2-3, the V gene TRBV5-1, with a tentative D call TRBD2 (7 bases). The CDR3 spans 15 residues. V lost 4 bases, J lost 6 bases, and 18 bases lay in between. From germline, CDR1 is SGHRS and CDR2 YFSETQ. The CDR3 sequence: CASSDIKGGADTQYF. CDR3 DNA (partial): TGCGCCAGCAGCGACATTAAGGGGGGGGCCGATACG.

At least ten counts were recorded for this clone. The CDR3 end lies 3 residues beyond the end of the read and is filled in from the germline J gene. This chain joins TRBV30 and TRBJ2-7; TRBD1 aligns across 8 bases. This CDR3 spans 15 amino acids. V lost 1 base to trimming and J lost 3 bases; unmatched junction nucleotides: 8. Germline CDR1 and CDR2: GTSNPN and SVGIG (reference sequence). This CDR3 is CAWSGNGQGHYEQYF. CDR3 DNA, as far as it was read: TGTGCCTGGAGTGGCAATGGACAGGGCCACTACGAG.